The rows below give T cell receptor beta chains drawn from one sample of a study of T-cell memory formation after mild COVID-19. A single record per CDR3 protein comes from TCRdb applying MiXCR to the 5' RACE reads. Among about 90,000 distinct CDR3 sequences listed, about 13% were seen once. The sequenced sample consisted of PBMCs or a T cell subset sorted from them (not recorded which). The receptors were sampled from an adult woman who had mild COVID-19 (a few samples of this study predate the infection). Cell type and time point are not known. Both conserved end residues are part of each CDR3. A D gene is named only where the DNA matches it firmly. Clone size is shown for a subset of rows, as once, few, many or a class of expanded clone.

cdr3_nt: TGCAGTGCTCAGGCCGCCCTAGCCTCTGGGGCCAACGTCCTGACTTTC
cdr3_aa: CSAQAALASGANVLTF
j_call: TRBJ2-6
v_call: TRBV20-1
clone_size: .
d_call: .

cdr3_nt: TGTGCCAGCTCCAAAGGCGGGAAGAATGAGCAGTTCTTC
cdr3_aa: CASSKGGKNEQFF
j_call: TRBJ2-1
v_call: TRBV7-9
clone_size: few
d_call: .

cdr3_nt: TGTGCCAGCAGCCAAGAAGAGAATAGCGGGGGACACCAAGAGACCCAGTACTTC
cdr3_aa: CASSQEENSGGHQETQYF
j_call: TRBJ2-5
v_call: TRBV4-2
clone_size: .
d_call: TRBD2

cdr3_nt: TGTGCCAGCACCTTCATGGGAGGGGGAGACACTGAAGCTTTCTTT
cdr3_aa: CASTFMGGGDTEAFF
j_call: TRBJ1-1
v_call: TRBV7-9
clone_size: few
d_call: .

cdr3_nt: TGTGCCAGCAGCTCCATGGGGGGAGGCACAGATACGCAGTATTTT
cdr3_aa: CASSSMGGGTDTQYF
j_call: TRBJ2-3
v_call: TRBV7-8
clone_size: many
d_call: .

cdr3_nt: TGTGCCAGCAGTGAGTGGCAGGGCCATTCCTACGAGCAGTACTTC
cdr3_aa: CASSEWQGHSYEQYF
j_call: TRBJ2-7
v_call: TRBV2
clone_size: .
d_call: .

cdr3_nt: TGTGCCAGCTCACCATTCACGACGGCAACCTACGAGCAGTACTTC
cdr3_aa: CASSPFTTATYEQYF
j_call: TRBJ2-7
v_call: TRBV18
clone_size: .
d_call: .

cdr3_nt: TGTGCCAGCAGGAAGGGGTACACGGTCTATGGCTACACCTTC
cdr3_aa: CASRKGYTVYGYTF
j_call: TRBJ1-2
v_call: TRBV6-5
clone_size: .
d_call: .

cdr3_nt: TGTGCCAGCAGTGCCGGGACATTCGGCCCTTACAATGAGCAGTTCTTC
cdr3_aa: CASSAGTFGPYNEQFF
j_call: TRBJ2-1
v_call: TRBV6-2/TRBV6-3
clone_size: many
d_call: .

cdr3_nt: TGTGCCACCAGTGTTGGACATAACTACGAGCAGTACTTC
cdr3_aa: CATSVGHNYEQYF
j_call: TRBJ2-7
v_call: TRBV24-1
clone_size: .
d_call: .

cdr3_nt: TGCAGCGTTGTGGATCGGGAGGGCAGGGAGACCCAGTACTTC
cdr3_aa: CSVVDREGRETQYF
j_call: TRBJ2-5
v_call: TRBV29-1
clone_size: few
d_call: TRBD2

cdr3_nt: TGCGCCAGCAGCTTGGACTCGGTATCAGATACGCAGTATTTT
cdr3_aa: CASSLDSVSDTQYF
j_call: TRBJ2-3
v_call: TRBV5-1
clone_size: .
d_call: .

cdr3_nt: TGTGCCAGCAGTCACCCTCAGGGCTACGAGCAGTACTTC
cdr3_aa: CASSHPQGYEQYF
j_call: TRBJ2-7
v_call: TRBV6-2/TRBV6-3
clone_size: .
d_call: .

cdr3_nt: TGTGCCAGCTCCCCAGCGGGGGGGCTAGCCGGGGAGCTGTTTTTT
cdr3_aa: CASSPAGGLAGELFF
j_call: TRBJ2-2
v_call: TRBV19
clone_size: few
d_call: TRBD2

cdr3_nt: TGTGCCAGTAGTATAGTAGCGCACTCCTACGAGCAGTACTTC
cdr3_aa: CASSIVAHSYEQYF
j_call: TRBJ2-7
v_call: TRBV19
clone_size: .
d_call: .

cdr3_nt: TGTGCCAGCAGTTTAACAGGAGACAATGAGCAGTTCTTC
cdr3_aa: CASSLTGDNEQFF
j_call: TRBJ2-1
v_call: TRBV27
clone_size: few
d_call: .

cdr3_nt: TGCAGTGCTCTCGGGACAGGATACGAGCAGTACTTC
cdr3_aa: CSALGTGYEQYF
j_call: TRBJ2-7
v_call: TRBV20-1
clone_size: .
d_call: TRBD1

cdr3_nt: TGTGCCAGCAGCTTAACGTTGGGAGAGAACACTGAAGCTTTCTTT
cdr3_aa: CASSLTLGENTEAFF
j_call: TRBJ1-1
v_call: TRBV7-3
clone_size: few
d_call: .

cdr3_nt: TGTGCCAGCAGCTTACGGCCCGTCCAGGGTGGCTACGAGCAGTACTTC
cdr3_aa: CASSLRPVQGGYEQYF
j_call: TRBJ2-7
v_call: TRBV7-9
clone_size: few
d_call: .

cdr3_nt: TGTGCCATCAGTGAGTCGGGACAGGGGTACAATGAGCAGTTCTTC
cdr3_aa: CAISESGQGYNEQFF
j_call: TRBJ2-1
v_call: TRBV10-3
clone_size: .
d_call: TRBD1

cdr3_nt: TGTGCCAGCGTCCCCTCTGGGGCCAACGTCCTGACTTTC
cdr3_aa: CASVPSGANVLTF
j_call: TRBJ2-6
v_call: TRBV2
clone_size: few
d_call: .

cdr3_nt: TGCGCCAGCAGCCCTCAGTATCCCCCGACGCTAGCGGATTACAATGAGCAGTTCTTC
cdr3_aa: CASSPQYPPTLADYNEQFF
j_call: TRBJ2-1
v_call: TRBV5-1
clone_size: few
d_call: TRBD2

cdr3_nt: TGTGCCAGCAGCTCCGGACGGAGGAGCACAGATACGCAGTATTTT
cdr3_aa: CASSSGRRSTDTQYF
j_call: TRBJ2-3
v_call: TRBV7-3
clone_size: .
d_call: .

cdr3_nt: TGTGCCAGCACGAGCGAGAATGAGCAGTTCTTC
cdr3_aa: CASTSENEQFF
j_call: TRBJ2-1
v_call: TRBV7-9
clone_size: .
d_call: .

cdr3_nt: TGTGCCAGCAGTTACATGGGAACTAATGAAAAACTGTTTTTT
cdr3_aa: CASSYMGTNEKLFF
j_call: TRBJ1-4
v_call: TRBV6-5
clone_size: few
d_call: .

cdr3_nt: TGCAGCGTCGAGGGGTACGCTGGGGGTGAAAAACTGTTTTTT
cdr3_aa: CSVEGYAGGEKLFF
j_call: TRBJ1-4
v_call: TRBV29-1
clone_size: .
d_call: .

cdr3_nt: TGTGCCAGCAGTTCCAGGGACGGGTTTTCCGGGGAGCTGTTTTTT
cdr3_aa: CASSSRDGFSGELFF
j_call: TRBJ2-2
v_call: TRBV12-3/TRBV12-4
clone_size: many
d_call: .

cdr3_nt: TGTGCCAGCAGCTTAGATTGGCAGTATGGCTACACCTTC
cdr3_aa: CASSLDWQYGYTF
j_call: TRBJ1-2
v_call: TRBV7-9
clone_size: few
d_call: .